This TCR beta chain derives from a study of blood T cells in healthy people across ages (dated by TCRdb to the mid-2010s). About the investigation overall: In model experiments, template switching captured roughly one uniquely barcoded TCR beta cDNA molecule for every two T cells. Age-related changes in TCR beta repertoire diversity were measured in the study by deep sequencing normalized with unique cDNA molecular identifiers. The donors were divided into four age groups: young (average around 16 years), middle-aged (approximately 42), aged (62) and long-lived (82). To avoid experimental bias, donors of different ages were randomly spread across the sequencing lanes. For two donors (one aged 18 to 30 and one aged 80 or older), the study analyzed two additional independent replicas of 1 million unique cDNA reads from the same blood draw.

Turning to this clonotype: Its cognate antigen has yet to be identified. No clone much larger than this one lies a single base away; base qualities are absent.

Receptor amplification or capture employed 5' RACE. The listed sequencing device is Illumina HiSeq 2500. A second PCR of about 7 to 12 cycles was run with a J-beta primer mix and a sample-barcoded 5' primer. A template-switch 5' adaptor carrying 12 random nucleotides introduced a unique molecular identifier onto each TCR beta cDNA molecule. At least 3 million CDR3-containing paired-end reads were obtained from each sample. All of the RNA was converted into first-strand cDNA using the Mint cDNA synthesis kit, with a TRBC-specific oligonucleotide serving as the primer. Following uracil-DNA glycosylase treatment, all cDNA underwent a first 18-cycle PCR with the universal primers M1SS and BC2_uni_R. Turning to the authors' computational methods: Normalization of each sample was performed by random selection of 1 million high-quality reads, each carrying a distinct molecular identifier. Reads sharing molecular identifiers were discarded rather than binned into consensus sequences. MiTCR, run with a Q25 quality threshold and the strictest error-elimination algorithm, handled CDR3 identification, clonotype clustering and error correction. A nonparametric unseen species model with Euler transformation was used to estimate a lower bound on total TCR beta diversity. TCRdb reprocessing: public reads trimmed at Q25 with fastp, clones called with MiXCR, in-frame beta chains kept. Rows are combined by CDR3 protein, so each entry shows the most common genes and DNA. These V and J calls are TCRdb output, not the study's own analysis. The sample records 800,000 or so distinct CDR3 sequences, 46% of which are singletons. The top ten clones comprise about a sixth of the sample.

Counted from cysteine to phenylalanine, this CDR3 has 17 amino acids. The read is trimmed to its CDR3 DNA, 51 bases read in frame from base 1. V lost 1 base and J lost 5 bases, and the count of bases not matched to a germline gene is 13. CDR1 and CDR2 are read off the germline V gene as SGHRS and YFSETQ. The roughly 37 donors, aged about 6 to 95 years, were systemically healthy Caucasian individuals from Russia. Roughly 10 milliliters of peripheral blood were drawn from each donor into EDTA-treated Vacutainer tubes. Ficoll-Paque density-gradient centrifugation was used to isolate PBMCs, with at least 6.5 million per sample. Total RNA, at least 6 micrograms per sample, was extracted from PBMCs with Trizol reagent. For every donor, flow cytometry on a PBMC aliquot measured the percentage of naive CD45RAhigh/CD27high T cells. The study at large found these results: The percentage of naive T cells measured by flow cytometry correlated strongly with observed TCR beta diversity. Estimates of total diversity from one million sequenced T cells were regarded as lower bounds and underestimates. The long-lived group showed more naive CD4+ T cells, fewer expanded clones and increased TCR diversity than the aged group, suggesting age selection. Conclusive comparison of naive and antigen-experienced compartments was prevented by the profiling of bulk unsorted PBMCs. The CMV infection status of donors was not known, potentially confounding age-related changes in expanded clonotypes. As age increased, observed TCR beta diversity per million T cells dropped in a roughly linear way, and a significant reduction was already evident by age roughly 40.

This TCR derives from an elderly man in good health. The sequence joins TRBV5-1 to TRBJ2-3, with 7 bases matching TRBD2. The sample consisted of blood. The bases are TGCGCCAGCAGCTTGTGGACTAGTGGGAGTCAGGGAGATACGCAGTATTTT. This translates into CASSLWTSGSQGDTQYF.